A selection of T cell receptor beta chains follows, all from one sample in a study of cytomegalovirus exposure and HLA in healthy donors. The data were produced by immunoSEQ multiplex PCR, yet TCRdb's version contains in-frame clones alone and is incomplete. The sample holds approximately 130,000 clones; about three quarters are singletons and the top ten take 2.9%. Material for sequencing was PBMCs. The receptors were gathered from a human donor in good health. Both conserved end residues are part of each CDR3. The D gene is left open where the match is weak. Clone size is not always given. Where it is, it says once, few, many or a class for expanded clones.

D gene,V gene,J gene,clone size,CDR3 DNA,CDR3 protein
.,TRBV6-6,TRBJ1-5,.,TGTGCCAGCAGTTACGCTTCGGGGAATCAGCCCCAGCATTTT,CASSYASGNQPQHF
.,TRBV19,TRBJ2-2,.,TGTGCCAGTAGTATAAATTCGGGGGTAGGCACCGGGGAGCTGTTTTTT,CASSINSGVGTGELFF
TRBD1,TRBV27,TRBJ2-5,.,TGTGCCAGCAGTCCCGGTACAGGGGGCGTGGAGACCCAGTACTTC,CASSPGTGGVETQYF
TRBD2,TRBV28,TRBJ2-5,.,TGTGCCAGCAGTTTGGACCGCGGGGGACTTAAAGAGACCCAGTACTTC,CASSLDRGGLKETQYF
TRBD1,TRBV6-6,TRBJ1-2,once,TGTGCCAGCAGTTCTCCAAACGACAGGGAGGATGGCTACACCTTC,CASSSPNDREDGYTF
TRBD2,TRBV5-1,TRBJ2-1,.,TGCGCCAGCAGCTTGGGAACGGGACTAGCGGCCTACAATGAGCAGTTCTTC,CASSLGTGLAAYNEQFF
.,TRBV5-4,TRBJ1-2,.,TGTGCCAGCAGCTTGGGGGGCGGGGCCCTAGGTAACTATGGCTACACCTTC,CASSLGGGALGNYGYTF
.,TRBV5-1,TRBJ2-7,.,TGCGCCAGCAGCCCAGGAACCAGGGCTTACGAGCAGTACTTC,CASSPGTRAYEQYF
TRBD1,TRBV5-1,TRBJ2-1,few,TGCGCCAGCAGCTTAACAGGGGGCACCTACAATGAGCAGTTCTTC,CASSLTGGTYNEQFF
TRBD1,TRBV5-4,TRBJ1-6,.,TGTGCCAGCCGGACCGGGACAGATAATTCACCCCTCCACTTT,CASRTGTDNSPLHF
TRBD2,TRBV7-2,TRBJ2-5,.,TGTGCCAGCAGCTTAGGGGTCCTAGCGGGGTCTAGGGAGACCCAGTACTTC,CASSLGVLAGSRETQYF
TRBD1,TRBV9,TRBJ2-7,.,TGTGCCAGCAGCGTAGCTACAGGGGGCTACGAGCAGTACTTC,CASSVATGGYEQYF
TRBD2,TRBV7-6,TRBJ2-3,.,TGTGCCAGCAGCTCAGGCGGGAGGTCCCCGGATACGCAGTATTTT,CASSSGGRSPDTQYF
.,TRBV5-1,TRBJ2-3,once,TGCGCCAGCAGCTTGGTGCCCGGAGGAACCCCGGGCACAGATACGCAGTATTTT,CASSLVPGGTPGTDTQYF
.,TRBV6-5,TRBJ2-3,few,TGTGCCAGCAGTTACGAAGGGGGTAGGGCAGATACGCAGTATTTT,CASSYEGGRADTQYF
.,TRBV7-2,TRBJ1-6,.,TGTGCCAGCAGCGAACAGGGCCTGGTGCCACCCCTCCACTTT,CASSEQGLVPPLHF
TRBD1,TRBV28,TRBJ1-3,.,TGTGCCAGCAGTTTATGGGGACAGCGCTCTGGAAACACCATATATTTT,CASSLWGQRSGNTIYF
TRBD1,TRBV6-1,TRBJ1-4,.,TGTGCCAGCAGTGAAGGCACAGGGGACTATGAAAAACTGTTTTTT,CASSEGTGDYEKLFF
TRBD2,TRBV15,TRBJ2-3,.,TGTGCCACCAGCAGAGGGACTAGCGGTAACACAGATACGCAGTATTTT,CATSRGTSGNTDTQYF
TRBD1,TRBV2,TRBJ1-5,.,TGCGCCAGCAGAGACAGGGTCTATAGCAATCAGCCCCAGCATTTT,CASRDRVYSNQPQHF
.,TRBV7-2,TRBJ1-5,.,TGTGCCAGCAGTAACGCAGGGCCCAATCAGCCCCAGCATTTT,CASSNAGPNQPQHF
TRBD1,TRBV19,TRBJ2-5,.,TGTGCCAGTAATCCCGGGACAGGGTTCGGGGAGACCCAGTACTTC,CASNPGTGFGETQYF
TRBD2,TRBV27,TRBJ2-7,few,TGTGCCAGCAGTTTGGGACTAGCGACGGACGAGCAGTACTTC,CASSLGLATDEQYF
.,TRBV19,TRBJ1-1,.,TGTGCCAGTAGTACCAGGGTGAACACTGAAGCTTTCTTT,CASSTRVNTEAFF
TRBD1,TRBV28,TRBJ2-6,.,TGTGCCAGCAGTCCACTCCGGACAGGCGACCTCTCTGGGGCCAACGTCCTGACTTTC,CASSPLRTGDLSGANVLTF
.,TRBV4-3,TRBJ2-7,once,TGCGCCAGCAGCCGGGCATATGTCGAGCAGTACTTC,CASSRAYVEQYF
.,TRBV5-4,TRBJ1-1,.,TGTGCCAGCAGCCCCCGAATGAGAGCCACTGAAGCTTTCTTT,CASSPRMRATEAFF
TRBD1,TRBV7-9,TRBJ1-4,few,TGTTCCAGCAGCTTTGGGGACAGCGTTAATGAAAAACTGTTTTTT,CSSSFGDSVNEKLFF
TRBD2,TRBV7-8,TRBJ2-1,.,TGTGCCAGTACTAGATGGTGGACTAGCGGGAACAATGAGCAGTTCTTC,CASTRWWTSGNNEQFF
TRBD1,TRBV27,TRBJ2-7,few,TGTGCCAGCAGTTCCGGGACAGGACGCCACAGATACTACGAGCAGTACTTC,CASSSGTGRHRYYEQYF
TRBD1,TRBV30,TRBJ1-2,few,TGTGCCTGCCAACAGGGGGCGGAGGGCTACACCTTC,CACQQGAEGYTF
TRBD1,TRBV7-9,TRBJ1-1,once,TGTTCCAGCAGCTCGGGACAGGGGGCCACTGAAGCTTTCTTT,CSSSSGQGATEAFF
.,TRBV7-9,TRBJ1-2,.,TGTGCCAGCAGCTTAGCGACAGACTATGGCTACACCTTC,CASSLATDYGYTF
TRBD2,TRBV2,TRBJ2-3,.,TGTGCCTTACCCGGGGGGGCGCGGGAAGATACGCAGTATTTT,CALPGGAREDTQYF
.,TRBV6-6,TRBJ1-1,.,TGTGCCAGCACCGCCCTCTGGACTATGAACACTGAAGCTTTCTTT,CASTALWTMNTEAFF
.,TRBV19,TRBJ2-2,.,TGTGCCAGTAGTCTCAAACCTACCACCGGGGAGCTGTTTTTT,CASSLKPTTGELFF